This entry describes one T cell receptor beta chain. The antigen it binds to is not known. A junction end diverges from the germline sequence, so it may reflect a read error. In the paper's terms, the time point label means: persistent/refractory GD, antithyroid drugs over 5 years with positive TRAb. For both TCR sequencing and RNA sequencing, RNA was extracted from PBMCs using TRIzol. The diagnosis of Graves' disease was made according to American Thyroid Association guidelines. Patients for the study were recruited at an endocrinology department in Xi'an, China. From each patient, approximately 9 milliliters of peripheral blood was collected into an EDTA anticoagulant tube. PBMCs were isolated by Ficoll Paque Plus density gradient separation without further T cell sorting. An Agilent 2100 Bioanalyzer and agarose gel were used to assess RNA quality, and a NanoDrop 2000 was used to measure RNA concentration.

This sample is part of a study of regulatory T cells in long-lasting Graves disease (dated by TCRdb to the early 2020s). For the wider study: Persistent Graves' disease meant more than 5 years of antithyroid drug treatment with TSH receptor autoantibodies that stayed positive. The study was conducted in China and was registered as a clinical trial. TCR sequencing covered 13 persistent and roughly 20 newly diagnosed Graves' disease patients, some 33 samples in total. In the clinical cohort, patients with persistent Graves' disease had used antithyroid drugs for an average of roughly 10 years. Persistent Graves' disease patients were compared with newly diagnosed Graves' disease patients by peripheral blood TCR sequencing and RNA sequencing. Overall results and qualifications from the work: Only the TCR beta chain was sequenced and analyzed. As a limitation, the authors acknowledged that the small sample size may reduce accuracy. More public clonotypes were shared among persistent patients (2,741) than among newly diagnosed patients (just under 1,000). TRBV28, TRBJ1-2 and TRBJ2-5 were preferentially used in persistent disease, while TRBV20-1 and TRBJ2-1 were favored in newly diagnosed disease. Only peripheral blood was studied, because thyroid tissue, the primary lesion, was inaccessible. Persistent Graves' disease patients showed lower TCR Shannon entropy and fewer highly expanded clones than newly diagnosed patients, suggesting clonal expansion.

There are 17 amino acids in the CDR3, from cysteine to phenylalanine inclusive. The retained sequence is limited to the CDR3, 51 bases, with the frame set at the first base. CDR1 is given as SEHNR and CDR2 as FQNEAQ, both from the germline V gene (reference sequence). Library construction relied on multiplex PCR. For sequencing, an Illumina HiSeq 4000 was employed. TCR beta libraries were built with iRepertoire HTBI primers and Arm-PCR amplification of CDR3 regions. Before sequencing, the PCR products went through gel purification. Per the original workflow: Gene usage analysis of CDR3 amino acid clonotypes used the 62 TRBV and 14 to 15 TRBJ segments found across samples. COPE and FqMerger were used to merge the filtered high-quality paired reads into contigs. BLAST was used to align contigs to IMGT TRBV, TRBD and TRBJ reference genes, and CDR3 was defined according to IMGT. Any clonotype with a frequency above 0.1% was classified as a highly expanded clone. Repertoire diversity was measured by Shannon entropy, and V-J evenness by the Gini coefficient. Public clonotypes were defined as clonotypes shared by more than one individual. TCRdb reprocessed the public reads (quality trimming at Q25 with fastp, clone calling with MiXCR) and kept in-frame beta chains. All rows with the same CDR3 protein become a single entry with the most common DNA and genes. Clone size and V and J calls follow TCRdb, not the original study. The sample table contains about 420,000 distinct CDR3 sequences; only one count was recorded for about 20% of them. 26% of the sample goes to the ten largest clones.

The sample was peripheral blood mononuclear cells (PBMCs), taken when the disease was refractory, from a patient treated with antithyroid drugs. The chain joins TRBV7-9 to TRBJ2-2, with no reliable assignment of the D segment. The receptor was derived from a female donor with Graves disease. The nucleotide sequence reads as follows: TGTGCCAGCAGCTTTCTGCTCTCATATCCGAATACCGGGGAGCTGTTTTTT. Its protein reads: CASSFLLSYPNTGELFF.